This entry features one T cell receptor (beta chain) sequence. The clone's antigen remains unknown. No base-level quality is on record; no much larger clone is a single base apart. This entry belongs to a study of cytomegalovirus exposure and HLA in healthy donors (dated by TCRdb to 2017 to 2019). Regarding the research as a whole: In an earlier analysis of under 600 of the donors, approximately 260 Gb of sequence data and approximately 120 million unique TCR beta sequences from about 179 million T cells were reported. Roughly 300 gigabases of sequencing data and around 88 million unique TCR sequences made up an early release that covered about 640 HLA-typed donors. Of the 300 to 450 genotyped donors, 65% to 90% were placed in the genetic ancestry cluster associated with self-reported Caucasian donors. The study aimed to test whether cataloging public T cell receptors could reveal signatures of past pathogen exposure. The T cell repertoires of 666 subjects were profiled by immunosequencing and related to cytomegalovirus serostatus. In addition to the first cohort of 650 to 800 subjects, a separate validation cohort of approximately 130 different subjects was used. To predict cytomegalovirus infection status, the study combined high-throughput TCR immunosequencing, statistical association of individual TCRs with disease status, and machine learning. To study patterns of TCR occurrence, a later analysis re-analyzed previously published TCR beta repertoires from around 670 donors and added high-resolution HLA genotyping. In the later analysis, no new phenotypic data were used to find candidate immune exposures; instead, reliance was placed on TCR beta sequences and their occurrence across donors. An earlier analysis of 450 to 750 of the donors used high-throughput TCR beta sequencing to judge whether each TCR beta V gene segment behaved as functional or pseudogenic. Donor age, sex, ethnicity and CMV serostatus were collected together with the repertoire data. In a later genetic analysis, genome-wide SNP genotypes for about three fifths of the roughly 670 donors were used, and that subset was treated as a discovery cohort. All discovery cohort repertoires had been generated on a single sequencing platform. Both class I and class II loci were covered by HLA typing, at four-digit resolution. Typing coverage varied by locus: about 620-630 donors for A, B, C, DRB1 and DQB1; approximately 500 for DQA1; more than 600 for DPA1; approximately 490 for DPB1. Four to six DR-DQ haplotypes were handled as single units for association and clustering, since linkage in the cohort was strong. On average, approximately 250,000 unique TCR beta nucleotide sequences were sequenced per donor among about 400 genotyped donors of the cohort, with about 17% of those sequences being non-productive.

Libraries were prepared through the immunoSEQ multiplex PCR assay. The multiplex PCR relied on a mix of 60 forward primers for TCR Vbeta segments and 13 reverse primers for TCR Jbeta segments. The CDR3 region of rearranged TCR beta genes was amplified from genomic DNA by a multiplex PCR assay. On the Illumina HiSeq System, the amplified TCR beta libraries were sequenced as 87-base-pair reads. The paper's data handling went like this. A later analysis tallied 75 million to 85 million unique TCR beta chains across the 666 repertoires, and around 10 million of those chains were shared by two or more donors. Raw reads were error-corrected and collapsed into unique sequences with a nearest-neighbor algorithm that merged closely related sequences to remove PCR and sequencing errors. V, D and J gene segments were assigned by aligning CDR3 sequences to IMGT reference sequences. For a sequence to be retained, a match of at least six nucleotides to both a V gene segment and a J gene segment was required. A rearrangement counted as productive if the CDR3 had no stop codons and remained in frame with V and J, and every other rearrangement counted as non-productive. Following IMGT convention, CDR3 was defined as the stretch from the second conserved V-encoded cysteine to the conserved J-encoded phenylalanine. In an earlier analysis of more than 550 of the donors, sequences lacking an unambiguous match to a single V gene segment were excluded. In an earlier analysis of a few hundred of the donors, V segments were called functional above 56.7% productive rearrangements and were called segregating when the between-donor standard deviation exceeded 5%. A statistical classification framework was built for diagnosing cytomegalovirus status from the catalog of TCR beta chain sequences. V and J gene assignment, in a later analysis, came from comparing TCR nucleotide sequences with IMGT/GENE-DB human TR gene sequences. In a later analysis, CDR3 sequences and most-parsimonious VDJ recombination scenarios were assigned using the TCRdist pipeline. In a later analysis, every TCR beta chain was defined by the combination of its CDR3 amino acid sequence and its V-gene family, and reads without a unique V-gene family were dropped. A later analysis removed 600 or so highly shared, low-generation-probability nucleotide sequences to deal with suspected cross-contamination and a sequencing artifact. For each public chain, a later analysis derived a clonal expansion index from normalized ranks of inferred template counts within each repertoire. Generation probabilities in a later analysis came from a VDJ recombination model fitted to out-of-frame rearrangements, and those results were checked against IGoR. Hypergeometric tests were used in a later analysis to score TCR-TCR, TCR-HLA and TCR-CMV co-occurrence, with a repertoire-size bias correction applied to the TCR pairs. False discovery rates were estimated in a later analysis by permuting HLA or CMV assignments 20 times. In a later analysis, co-occurring TCRs were grouped using DBSCAN, with TCRdist sequence similarity added in when clustering inside HLA-allele-positive subsets. Repertoires with fewer than 30,000 or more than 120,000 public chains were left out of co-occurrence clustering, as were about 5 repertoires with anomalous nucleotide sharing. TCRdb's version of the immuneACCESS table is confined to in-frame rearrangements and falls short of the full clone set. An unresolved V gene accounts for under half of the shortfall where checked; the remainder is of unknown origin. That table furnishes V, J and clone size, whereas the DNA furnished D and trimming. The sample data list approximately 110,000 clones, and around 75% of these were observed just once. 1.3% of the sample goes to the ten largest clones.

Beyond this particular receptor, the publication reports: The earlier analysis of approximately 540 of the donors excluded around 17 rarely observed V segments, including chromosome 9 orphons, because counts were too low. In an earlier analysis of approximately 590 of the donors, most TCR beta V segments appeared in productive rearrangements about 87% or about 30% of the time, broadly matching IMGT annotations. In a later analysis, HLA-associated TCR beta chains were found to be more clonally expanded and to have lower generation probabilities than equally common non-associated chains. Roughly uniform sequencing depth across donors was assumed in presence/absence analyses, although this assumption may not hold. A few of the identified cytomegalovirus-associated TCR beta chains were confirmed in vitro to be specific for cytomegalovirus antigens. HLA typing was unavailable for some donors at each locus, so association tests used only the typed subset. For the cohort, immune exposure information was limited to CMV serostatus. Strong co-occurrence of HLA alleles, especially DR and DQ, made assigning TCR associations to individual alleles difficult. A cluster of highly shared sequence variants was judged likely to represent a technical artifact of the sequencing pipeline. Linkage disequilibrium might explain the correlated functional status among segregating V segments, but an unknown experimental factor could not be excluded. A further reported finding was that TCR beta sequences accurately predicted the HLA-A and HLA-B alleles for most subjects in the first cohort. In a later genetic analysis, fewer N-insertions in productive TCRs were reported among donors in an Asian-associated ancestry cluster than the roughly 700-donor mean. It was suggested by the authors that the approach could potentially be generalized to other disease states and immunological phenotypes. In a later analysis, several top co-occurrence clusters were reported to appear linked to parvovirus B19, influenza, CMV and Epstein-Barr virus. V-gene and J-gene trimming of TCR beta chains was associated with a missense DCLRE1C variant in a later genetic analysis, and the association was replicated in an independent cohort. This cohort had only TCR beta chains sequenced, and the lack of alpha or paired-chain data limited which features could be detected. Specific HLA alleles were associated with 16,951 TCR beta sequences at a false discovery rate of 0.05 in a later analysis. Cytomegalovirus status was reported to be diagnosed by the classifier with high specificity and sensitivity in both the original and validation cohorts. The study listed over 150 TCR beta chains as associated with cytomegalovirus. In a later analysis, most CMV-associated TCR beta chains were found to appear HLA-restricted, with HLA associations seemingly driven largely by CMV exposure. Most TCR sequences were observed very rarely across donors, whereas some public TCRs were present in many individuals. In a later analysis, the rate of TCR association differed among HLA loci, with DRB1 alleles having the most associated TCRs and HLA-C alleles having the fewest.

The cohort consisted of 670 or so healthy bone marrow donors. All cohort members were sampled while nominally healthy, although unrecorded immune exposures were likely present. The donor was CMV seronegative and belonged to the group of 380 or so seronegative cohort members. Every donor gave a peripheral blood sample, and the peripheral blood mononuclear cells from that sample were used for TCR beta sequencing. Genomic DNA extraction from the blood cell samples was performed with the Qiagen DNeasy Blood Extraction Kit. The sequenced material came from PBMCs. The receptor's source is a man aged 35-49 years in good health and CMV-seronegative.

The base sequence is TGTGCCATCAAAGGACAGATGAACACTGAAGCTTTCTTT. Its protein reads: CAIKGQMNTEAFF. The rearrangement joined TRBV10-3 to TRBJ1-1; D gene: possibly TRBD1, on 6 matching bases. Looking up the germline V gene yields CDR1 ENHRY and CDR2 SYGVKD. V is pared back by 7 bases and J by 0 bases, with 9 bases lying between the germline termini. Including the terminal cysteine and phenylalanine, the CDR3 comprises 13 residues. The sequence is cut down to CDR3 DNA, 39 bases in frame from base 1.